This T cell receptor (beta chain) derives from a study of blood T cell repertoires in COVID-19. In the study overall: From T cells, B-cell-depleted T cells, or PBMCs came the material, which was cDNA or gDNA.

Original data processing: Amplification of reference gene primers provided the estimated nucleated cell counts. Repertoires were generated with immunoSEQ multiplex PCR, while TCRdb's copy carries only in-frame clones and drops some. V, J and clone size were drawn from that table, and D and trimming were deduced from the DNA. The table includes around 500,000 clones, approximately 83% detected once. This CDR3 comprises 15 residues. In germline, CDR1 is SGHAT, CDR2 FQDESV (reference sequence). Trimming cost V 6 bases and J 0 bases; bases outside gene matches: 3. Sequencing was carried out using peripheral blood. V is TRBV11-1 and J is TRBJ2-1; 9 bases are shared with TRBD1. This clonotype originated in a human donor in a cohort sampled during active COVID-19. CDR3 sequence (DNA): TGTGCCAGCAGTTCGACAGGGGGCTCCTACAATGAGCAGTTCTTC. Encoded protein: CASSSTGGSYNEQFF. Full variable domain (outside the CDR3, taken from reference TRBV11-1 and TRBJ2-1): EAEVAQSPRYKITEKSQAVAFWCDPISGHATLYWYRQILGQGPELLVQFQDESVVDDSQLPKDRFSAERLKGVDSTLKIQPAELGDSAMYLCASSSTGGSYNEQFFGPGTRLTVL.